This T cell receptor (beta chain) is drawn from a study of T cell repertoires in cytomegalovirus infection. The overall study: Used in the study were CMV epitopes, some recently identified and HLA-C-restricted, others well-studied and HLA-B-restricted. Indications came from public TCR beta signatures; they pointed to CMV infection and to a matching HLA type.

J was trimmed by 4 bases and V by 10 bases; bases with no gene match: 10. CDR3 length: 14 amino acids. Germline V gene lookup returns CDR1 MNHNS and CDR2 SASEGT. TCRdb independently ran MiXCR on the reads; one entry per CDR3 protein. Found here are roughly 920,000 distinct CDR3 sequences, less than 40% of them singletons; the top ten hold about an eighth. About this clonotype: The antigen is unknown.

Findings and caveats of the study: Clonotypes of TCR beta that were HLA-C-restricted and CMV-specific dominated the ex vivo response.

The sequence was obtained from a human donor in good health (CMV status not recorded). Some clones in this sample may be carry-over from other donors' samples. The sample was cultured CD8+ T cells from PBMCs, taken from culture after CMV antigen stimulation. The chain has TRBV6-1 and TRBJ2-1; 7 nucleotides agree with TRBD2. In nucleotides, the CDR3 is TGTGCCATCCCTGGGGAGCGGGGTTACAATGAGCAGTTCTTC. As protein: CAIPGERGYNEQFF.